This T cell receptor (beta chain) is drawn from a study of regulatory T cells in long-lasting Graves disease. As to time point: newly diagnosed GD, antithyroid drugs for less than 3 months. RNA from PBMCs was the source of the TCR library. Combining iRepertoire HTBI primers with Arm-PCR of CDR3 regions, the authors built TCR beta libraries. TCRdb analysed the multiplex PCR reads with MiXCR anew, one entry per CDR3 protein. The sample records fewer than 450,000 distinct CDR3 sequences, approximately 15% being singletons. This clonotype was observed many times. The CDR3 has 14 amino acids. Per germline, CDR1 MNHEY and CDR2 SVGEGT. V lost 3 bases to trimming and J lost 2 bases, with 10 bases between them. This same sample was also taken into another study, of T cells in Graves' hyperthyroidism and ophthalmopathy. In that study: Clinical symptoms, serum thyroxine and TRAb, thyroid ultrasound and orbital computed tomography together formed the diagnostic basis. Initially, a first-round RT-PCR of the TCR CDR3 employed the HTBI primer set. The model's output predicted ophthalmopathy at a median of roughly seven months prior to onset.

Sequenced here: peripheral blood mononuclear cells (PBMCs), sampled at new diagnosis, from a patient treated with antithyroid drugs. This clonotype originated in a woman in her thirties or forties with Graves disease. V usage is TRBV6-2 or TRBV6-3 and J usage is TRBJ2-5; no firm D call. This chain's CDR3 is CASSYGPVQETQYF. The CDR3 DNA reads TGTGCCAGCAGTTATGGCCCGGTACAAGAGACCCAGTACTTC.